The source of this T cell receptor (beta chain) is a study of patients and donors after allogeneic stem cell transplantation. There are 16 residues in the CDR3. The V gene's germline CDR1 is SGHRS and CDR2 YFSETQ. V lost 3 bases and J lost 4; bases outside the gene matches: 6. From the RT-PCR reads, TCRdb called clonotypes with MiXCR, one entry per CDR3 protein. Seen here are about 410,000 distinct CDR3 sequences, 15% to 20% observed once, and the top ten hold less than 9.5%. This sequence joins TRBV5-1 and TRBJ2-2; 10 bases map to TRBD1. Sequencing was done on a sample of blood, either unsorted or a sorted T cell fraction (not recorded which). The receptor was derived from a human donor who was either an allogeneic HSCT recipient or a stem cell or donor lymphocyte infusion donor (not recorded which). It is not recorded whose cells these are; they may come from a transplant donor. The CDR3 region has the DNA TGCGCCAGCAGCTCAGGGACAGGGGATAGCACCGGGGAGCTGTTTTTT. This gives the protein CASSSGTGDSTGELFF.